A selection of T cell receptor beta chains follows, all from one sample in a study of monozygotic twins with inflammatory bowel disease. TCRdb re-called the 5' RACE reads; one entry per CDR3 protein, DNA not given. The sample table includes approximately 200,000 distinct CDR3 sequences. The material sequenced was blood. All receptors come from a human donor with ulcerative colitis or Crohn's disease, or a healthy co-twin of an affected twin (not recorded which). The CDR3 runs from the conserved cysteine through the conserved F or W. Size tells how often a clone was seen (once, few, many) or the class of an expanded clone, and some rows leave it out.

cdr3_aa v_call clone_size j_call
CSVEREQNTIYF TRBV29-1 - TRBJ1-3
CSVEHLEERTEAFF TRBV29-1 - TRBJ1-1
CASSSVQGSSQPQHF TRBV7-2 - TRBJ1-5
CASSLAARVGGGLNEKLFF TRBV5-1 - TRBJ1-4
CASSQVPTGFAEAFF TRBV4-1 - TRBJ1-1
CASSTTGTLNTGELCF TRBV7-6 - TRBJ2-2
CASWGWTGTGNTDTQYF TRBV27 medium-sized TRBJ2-3
CSAERPLYNEQFF TRBV20-1 - TRBJ2-1
CASSLRGGYTEAFF TRBV5-4 - TRBJ1-1
CATSDTRGLGTDTQYF TRBV24-1 - TRBJ2-3
CASSLAGGMDYGYTF TRBV7-2 - TRBJ1-2
CASSPGTGVGTEAFF TRBV7-9 - TRBJ1-1
CATETGRYSGANVLTF TRBV2 - TRBJ2-6
CASSSPHPGPQGNEQFF TRBV7-9 - TRBJ2-1
CASGSGSSYEQYF TRBV6-5 - TRBJ2-7
CASSLDRAPYEQYF TRBV5-1 - TRBJ2-7
CASSIDGLPYEQYF TRBV5-1 - TRBJ2-7
CASTADVFYSNQPQHF TRBV6-1 - TRBJ1-5
CASKSQSAGTEAFF TRBV27 - TRBJ1-1
CASSFGINQPQHF TRBV11-3 - TRBJ1-5
CASSYSGTGRSYEQYF TRBV6-5 - TRBJ2-7
CASSSQIYNEQFF TRBV7-8 - TRBJ2-1
CASSPPGQGSYEQYF TRBV28 - TRBJ2-7
CASSLPTSEQYF TRBV5-1 - TRBJ2-7
CSAPPATSTDTQYF TRBV20-1 - TRBJ2-3
CASSPIHGVGDYYEQYF TRBV27 - TRBJ2-7
CASSAGTSGHSYNEQFF TRBV5-1 - TRBJ2-1
CASSQAVGTGNTEAFF TRBV5-1 - TRBJ1-1
CASSYFSVGTGELFF TRBV11-3 - TRBJ2-2
CASSASYNEQFF TRBV11-2 - TRBJ2-1
CASSLAQAYNEQFF TRBV5-1 - TRBJ2-1
CASRGTGGSYEQYF TRBV28 - TRBJ2-7
CASSPPPGQAELTEAFF TRBV5-6 - TRBJ1-1
CASSLEAMNTEAFF TRBV5-1 - TRBJ1-1
CASSLGTLNTEAFF TRBV5-1 - TRBJ1-1
CASSDAGTGGAGELFF TRBV5-1 - TRBJ2-2
CATSDSGTGEDQPQHF TRBV24-1 - TRBJ1-5
CASRGSPNTEAFF TRBV6-5 - TRBJ1-1
CASRNPRETQYF TRBV19 - TRBJ2-5
CASSYSQGLTEAFF TRBV6-2/TRBV6-3 - TRBJ1-1
CSVEGGTQETQYF TRBV29-1 - TRBJ2-5
CSASLSGALTDTQYF TRBV20-1 - TRBJ2-3
CASSQDRFYGYTF TRBV7-2 - TRBJ1-2
CASTPGTAPYGYTF TRBV5-5 - TRBJ1-2
CASSQGGGDMGTEAFF TRBV3-1 - TRBJ1-1
CASSSPPSGKQYF TRBV6-2/TRBV6-3 - TRBJ2-3
CASSQVVTYEQYF TRBV4-1 - TRBJ2-7
CASSRYPTPGTDTQYF TRBV7-2 - TRBJ2-3
CACRAVLMNTEAFF TRBV30 - TRBJ1-1
CASSLVQGTRAEAFF TRBV5-6 - TRBJ1-1
CASSSSPRIGTGYTF TRBV12-3/TRBV12-4 - TRBJ1-2
CATSDAGRYEQYF TRBV24-1 - TRBJ2-7
CASSPGQGLIYGYTF TRBV19 - TRBJ1-2
CASKGQGNGYTF TRBV12-3/TRBV12-4 - TRBJ1-2